The source of this T cell receptor (beta chain) is a study of blood T cell repertoires in COVID-19. Study information: Material from acute and convalescent COVID-19 was sourced from the United States, Italy and Spain. PBMCs, B-cell-depleted T cells, or T cells provided the cDNA or gDNA that made up the material.

The length of the CDR3 is 16 residues. V gave up 1 base and J gave up 0 bases, with 11 bases separating them. Germline CDR1 is MGHRA and CDR2 is YSYEKL. This clone is a singleton in its sample. Authors' analysis steps: Amplifying reference gene primers gave estimates of nucleated cell counts. The protocol was immunoSEQ multiplex PCR, while the TCRdb copy is restricted to in-frame clones and leaves out a portion. The DNA gave D and trimming, while V, J and clone size come from that table. This repertoire shows roughly 120,000 clones, almost 85% found once; its top ten account for roughly 7.1%. Material: peripheral blood. The chain joins TRBV4-1 to TRBJ2-3; D may be TRBD1 (6 bases). The source is a man aged 65 to 79 with active or convalescent COVID-19. Here the CDR3 DNA reads TGCGCCAGCAGCCAAGGGGACAAAGCTAGCACAGATACGCAGTATTTT. Protein product: CASSQGDKASTDTQYF.